The 19 T cell receptor beta chains below all came from one sample that was sequenced in a study of cytomegalovirus exposure and HLA in healthy donors. This PCR relied on a set of 60 Vbeta primers and 13 Jbeta primers. Libraries were prepared by immunoSEQ multiplex PCR; TCRdb keeps only in-frame clonotypes and omits some of them. This repertoire includes more than 140,000 clones. The sample taken for sequencing was PBMCs. The receptors were sampled from a woman in her late teens or twenties in good health and CMV-seronegative.

The rearrangement joins TRBV6-5 to TRBJ1-2; 10 bases line up with TRBD1. The CDR3 extends over 13 amino acids. V gave up 5 bases and J gave up 6 bases; unmatched junction bases: 3. From germline, CDR1 is MNHEY and CDR2 SVGAGI. CDR3 sequence: CASSRDRGHGYTF. CDR3 bases: TGTGCCAGCAGTAGAGACAGGGGGCATGGCTACACCTTC.

The J gene is TRBJ2-7, the V gene TRBV7-2, with D perhaps matching TRBD2 (7 bases). Trimming removed 2 bases from V and 1 base from J, with 12 bases in between. CDR1 is SGHTA and CDR2 is FQGNSA in the germline V gene. The CDR3 contains 15 residues. The CDR3 DNA sequence: TGTGCCAGCAGCTTACTCGGGGGGCCGTCCTACGAGCAGTACGTC. Protein product: CASSLLGGPSYEQYV.

J is TRBJ2-3 and V is TRBV5-1, with TRBD2 identical over 12 bases. The CDR3 has 16 residues. Trimming cost V 2 bases and J 3 bases; bases outside gene matches: 4. The germline CDR1 and CDR2 sequences are SGHRS and YFSETQ. The CDR3, as DNA: TGCGCCAGCAGCTTACTTCTAGCGGGAGGGACAGATACGCAGTATTTT. Protein sequence: CASSLLLAGGTDTQYF.

The chain couples TRBV12-5 to TRBJ1-1, with D hard to call. Germline-derived CDR1 and CDR2 are LGHNT and FRNRAP. Between the trimmed V and J ends, which lost 5 bases and 0 bases, there was a span of 7 bases. This CDR3 has 13 residues. This CDR3 is CASGQEVNTEAFF. The CDR3 bases are TGTGCTAGTGGTCAAGAGGTGAACACTGAAGCTTTCTTT.

V and J are TRBV2 and TRBJ1-1, with 7 bases fitting TRBD1. V lost 6 bases and J lost 1; bases outside the gene matches: 5. This CDR3 region has 14 residues. The germline gives CDR1 SNHLY, CDR2 FYNNEI. As DNA, the CDR3 is TGTGCCAGCAGCAGGGGACAGAGGAACACTGAAGCTTTCTTT. This sequence encodes CASSRGQRNTEAFF.

This sequence joins TRBV5-6 and TRBJ1-5; the match to TRBD1 covers 9 bases. Germline CDR1 SGHDT, CDR2 YYEEEE. The CDR3 runs 17 residues. The J segment lost 5 bases and the V segment lost 5 bases, leaving 14 bases of the junction unmatched. The CDR3 sequence is CASRGQGNSGAHQPQHF. The DNA of the CDR3 is TGTGCCAGCAGAGGACAGGGGAATAGTGGGGCCCATCAGCCCCAGCATTTT.

The chain has TRBV18 and TRBJ1-2, with TRBD1 matching 12 bases. The germline V gene has CDR1 KGHSH and CDR2 LQKENI. This CDR3 is built from 14 residues. V lost 3 bases, J lost 8 bases, and 4 bases stayed unmatched. The CDR3 DNA reads as TGTGCCAGCTCACCGCGGGACAGGGGGCTGGGCTACACCTTC. This encodes CASSPRDRGLGYTF.

The rearrangement joins TRBV10-3 to TRBJ1-2, with 7 bases that match TRBD1. Germline assignment: CDR1 ENHRY and CDR2 SYGVKD. The CDR3 has 13 amino acids. After removal of 6 bases from V and 7 bases from J, the junction contained 8 bases not matched to a gene. The CDR3 nucleotides read TGTGCCATCAGAGACAGGGAAGGAGGTGGCTACACCTTC. As protein: CAIRDREGGGYTF.

CDR3 nucleotides: TGTGCCAGCAGCGTAGATTCCCGGGACATTGAGCAGTTCTTC. This encodes CASSVDSRDIEQFF. The rearrangement links TRBV9 to TRBJ2-1; TRBD1 is a possible D gene (6 bases). CDR1 and CDR2 from the germline V gene are SGDLS and YYNGEE. CDR3 size: 14 residues. V lost 0 bases and J lost 9, with 13 bases in between.

V is TRBV18 and J is TRBJ1-2, with 9 bases fitting TRBD1. The junction had 2 bases not matched to a gene; V was cut back by 2 bases and J by 1 base. CDR1 and CDR2 from the germline V gene are KGHSH and LQKENI. The CDR3 runs to 15 residues. This CDR3 reads CASSPGGQGNYGYTF. In DNA form, the CDR3 reads TGTGCCAGCTCACCAGGGGGACAGGGTAACTATGGCTACACCTTC.

The chain links TRBV6-1 to TRBJ2-5, with 9 bases matching TRBD1. The last part of the DNA fits TRBJ2-7 better; the J call may be wrong. This CDR3 region has 15 residues. CDR1 and CDR2 (germline): MNHNS, SASEGT. The CDR3 loop reads CASSPSHRGRYEQYF. In DNA, the CDR3 is TGTGCCAGCAGTCCCTCACACAGGGGGCGTTACGAGCAGTACTTC.

The chain recombines TRBV5-1 with TRBJ2-3; 7 nucleotides line up with TRBD1. The V segment lost 4 bases and the J segment 3 bases; nucleotides outside the gene matches: 8. This CDR3 is 15 amino acids long. Germline lookup yields CDR1 SGHRS and CDR2 YFSETQ. The CDR3: CASSPGTVTTDTQYF. The CDR3 DNA follows: TGCGCCAGCAGCCCCGGGACAGTGACTACAGATACGCAGTATTTT. The full variable domain, its missing parts supplied by reference TRBV5-1 and TRBJ2-3, is KAGVTQTPRYLIKTRGQQVTLSCSPISGHRSVSWYQQTPGQGLQFLFEYFSETQRNKGNFPGRFSGRQFSNSRSEMNVSTLELGDSALYLCASSPGTVTTDTQYFGPGTRLTVL.

The V and J genes are TRBV27 and TRBJ2-4; 7 bases match TRBD1. Trimming at V came to 2 bases and at J to 6 bases, leaving 7 bases not matched to a gene. The CDR3 is 15 amino acids. Per the germline V gene, CDR1 is MNHEY and CDR2 is SMNVEV (reference sequence). The CDR3 sequence: CASSLRQGVPNIQYF. DNA of the CDR3: TGTGCCAGCAGTTTACGGCAGGGGGTCCCAAACATTCAGTACTTC.

The chain is built from TRBV11-2 and TRBJ2-5; 10 bases agree with TRBD2. In germline, CDR1 is SGHAT, CDR2 FQNNGV. The trim removed 1 base at V and 3 bases at J, leaving 5 bases unmatched. The CDR3 extends over 16 amino acids. The CDR3 reads CASSLVLAGTKETQYF. The CDR3 DNA reads as TGTGCCAGCAGCTTAGTACTAGCGGGGACAAAAGAGACCCAGTACTTC.

The chain combines TRBV10-3 with TRBJ2-5; 9 nucleotides line up with TRBD1. Per the germline V gene, CDR1 is ENHRY and CDR2 is SYGVKD. J lost 4 bases, V lost 4 bases, and 16 bases had no gene match. The CDR3 runs to 18 residues. The DNA of the CDR3 is TGTGCCATCAGTGTGGGACAGGGCCTGACCTTGGGGCGAGAGACCCAGTACTTC. Translation gives CAISVGQGLTLGRETQYF.

The chain has TRBV10-1 and TRBJ2-1, with 7 nucleotides matching TRBD2. Germline loops: CDR1 WNHNN, CDR2 SYGVQD (reference sequence). The CDR3 length is 16 residues. V shed 4 bases and J 3 bases; nucleotides not matched to a gene: 9. The CDR3 nucleotides read TGCGCCAGCAGTGGGATTTCAAGCGGGGACTACAATGAGCAGTTCTTC. It translates to CASSGISSGDYNEQFF.

The rearrangement uses TRBV30 and TRBJ2-5; TRBD2 matches 10 bases. The CDR3 loop spans 18 amino acids. Germline V gene lookup returns CDR1 GTSNPN and CDR2 SVGIG (reference sequence). Germline trimming cut 0 bases from V and 1 base from J; bases unmatched to any gene: 11. DNA for the CDR3: TGTGCCTGGAGTGTATGGGGACTAGCGCGAGCCGCCCAAGAGACCCAGTACTTC. Translating gives CAWSVWGLARAAQETQYF.

V is TRBV27 and J is TRBJ1-5; 9 positions agree with TRBD1. From germline, CDR1 is MNHEY and CDR2 SMNVEV (reference sequence). The CDR3 sequence is 18 residues long. Trimming removed 2 bases from V and 2 bases from J; junction bases left unmatched: 10. This chain's CDR3 is CASSLNGGQGLGNQPQHF. In DNA form, the CDR3 reads TGTGCCAGCAGTTTAAATGGCGGACAGGGGCTAGGCAATCAGCCCCAGCATTTT.

V is TRBV18 and J is TRBJ2-7; tentative D call: TRBD1 (5 bases). This CDR3 is built from 15 residues. The germline gives CDR1 KGHSH, CDR2 LQKENI. The ends were cut back, 1 base at V and 0 bases at J, with 10 bases in the middle. In DNA form, the CDR3 reads TGTGCCAGCTCACCACAAGCCAGGGACTCCTACGAGCAGTACTTC. It yields the protein CASSPQARDSYEQYF.